These 30 T cell receptor beta chains were sequenced from one sample in a study of blood T cells in healthy people across ages (dated by TCRdb to the mid-2010s). Library creation used 5' RACE. The instrument was an Illumina HiSeq 2500. A second PCR of about 7 to 12 cycles was run with a J-beta primer mix and a sample-barcoded 5' primer. Through fastp at Q25 and MiXCR, TCRdb rebuilt clones from the public reads, retaining in-frame beta chains. Rows are combined by CDR3 protein, so each entry shows the most common genes and DNA. The sample table lists 1.5 million to 2 million distinct CDR3 sequences, 49% of them with a count of one. The ten top clones hold 2.1% of the sample. Specimen: blood. These receptors originate from a woman aged 40 to 49 in good health.

This rearrangement joins TRBV10-3 to TRBJ2-5; D is uncertain. V lost 1 base and J lost 11, with 23 bases in between. Germline-derived CDR1 and CDR2 are ENHRY and SYGVKD. The CDR3 loop spans 16 amino acids. The CDR3 here is CAISEWGPAIRNEQYF. For the CDR3, the DNA is TGTGCCATCAGTGAGTGGGGTCCAGCGATCCGGAATGAGCAGTACTTC.

The genes are TRBV24-1 and TRBJ2-6, with a tentative D call TRBD2 (5 bases). Between the trimmed V and J ends, which lost 1 base and 4 bases, there was a span of 16 bases. The germline CDR1 and CDR2 sequences are KGHDR and SFDVKD. CDR3 length: 18 amino acids. The CDR3 nucleotides read TGTGCCACCAGTGATTTAAGGGCGGGCCTCCCGGGGGCCAACGTCCTGACTTTC. This sequence encodes CATSDLRAGLPGANVLTF.

In its sample, this clonotype was seen a few times. The chain is built from TRBV28 and TRBJ1-1, with D possibly TRBD1 on 6 matching bases. The length of the CDR3 is 13 residues. Germline CDR1 MDHEN, CDR2 SYDVKM. V was pared by 5 bases and J by 5 bases, with 12 bases between. The CDR3 region has the DNA TGTGCCAGCAGTGCCACAGGGAGGACTGAAGCTTTCTTT. Its translation: CASSATGRTEAFF.

In this sample, this clonotype turned up once. The chain combines TRBV5-1 with TRBJ2-1; 9 bases are shared with TRBD1. Germline V lookup: CDR1 SGHRS, CDR2 YFSETQ. The CDR3 totals 14 residues. The V and J ends lost 7 bases and 9 bases, in that order; junction bases with no gene match: 11. The DNA for the CDR3 is TGCGCCAGCCATACCGGGACAGGGTACCGTGAGCAGTTCTTC. Protein: CASHTGTGYREQFF.

J is TRBJ2-1 and V is TRBV20-1, with 8 bases lining up with TRBD1. Germline V lookup: CDR1 DFQATT, CDR2 SNEGSKA (reference sequence). V dropped 3 bases and J dropped 5; count of bases not matched to a gene: 6. This CDR3 comprises 14 residues. CDR3 sequence: CSARGDRRDNEQFF. The CDR3 nucleotides read TGCAGTGCTAGGGGGGACAGGAGGGACAATGAGCAGTTCTTC.

This sequence joins TRBV29-1 and TRBJ1-6, with 8 bases matching TRBD1. CDR3 length: 14 amino acids. CDR1 is SQVTM, CDR2 ANQGSEA, per germline. The trim removed 4 bases at V and 6 bases at J, leaving 5 bases unmatched. The CDR3: CSVADGQGNSPLHF. The CDR3, as DNA: TGCAGCGTTGCGGACGGACAGGGTAATTCACCCCTCCACTTT.

The V and J genes are TRBV7-6 and TRBJ2-7; tentative D call: TRBD1 (5 bases). Germline V gene data show CDR1 as SGHVS and CDR2 as FNYEAQ. The CDR3 is 15 amino acids. The V and J ends lost 3 bases and 1 base respectively, with 13 bases between them. The CDR3 loop reads CASSFGGARSYEQYF. The CDR3 nucleotides read TGTGCCAGCAGCTTTGGTGGGGCCAGGTCCTACGAGCAGTACTTC.

This clonotype has only a few counts. The V gene is TRBV29-1, the J gene TRBJ2-7; 8 bases match TRBD1. CDR1 and CDR2 (germline): SQVTM, ANQGSEA. The ends lost 4 bases at V and 6 bases at J; junction bases unmatched: 2. This CDR3 is 11 amino acids long. This CDR3 is CSVGQGSEQYF. The CDR3 DNA follows: TGCAGCGTTGGACAGGGGAGCGAGCAGTACTTC.

This clonotype was observed a single time. The genes are TRBV6-6 and TRBJ2-4; TRBD1 aligns across 8 bases. The last part of the DNA fits TRBJ2-7 better; the J call may be wrong. This CDR3 spans 13 amino acids. The germline gives CDR1 MNHNY, CDR2 SVGAGI (reference sequence). The CDR3 reads CASSYGTGREQYF. As DNA, the CDR3 is TGTGCCAGCAGTTACGGGACAGGCCGCGAGCAGTACTTC.

The V and J genes are TRBV15 and TRBJ2-1, with D tentatively TRBD2 (6 bases). The CDR3 spans 13 residues. Germline CDR1 LNHNV, CDR2 YYDKDF (reference sequence). V dropped 6 bases and J dropped 6 bases, with 12 bases sitting between them. CDR3 loop: CATRAAGFNEQFF. CDR3 sequence (DNA): TGTGCCACCAGGGCAGCGGGTTTCAATGAGCAGTTCTTC.

V gene TRBV20-1 combines with J gene TRBJ2-3, with D possibly TRBD1 on 6 matching bases. In germline, CDR1 is DFQATT, CDR2 SNEGSKA (reference sequence). The CDR3 totals 15 residues. The V and J ends lost 3 bases and 2 bases respectively, with 15 bases between them. CDR3 bases: TGCAGTGCTAGCCACAGGGAAACTTACACAGATACGCAGTATTTT. Residues: CSASHRETYTDTQYF.

This clonotype occurred a few times. The V and J genes are TRBV12-3 or TRBV12-4 and TRBJ2-5, with D perhaps TRBD1 (6 bases). Gene TRBJ2-7 matches the end of the DNA better, so the J call may be wrong. The CDR3 totals 14 residues. The CDR3 loop reads CASTQSGAGDEQYF. The CDR3, as DNA: TGTGCCAGCACCCAGTCAGGGGCAGGCGACGAGCAGTACTTC.

The rearrangement links TRBV6-5 to TRBJ2-1; 12 bases map to TRBD2. Germline assignment: CDR1 MNHEY and CDR2 SVGAGI. J lost 8 bases, V lost 0 bases, and 8 bases had no gene match. This CDR3 region has 17 residues. The CDR3 loop is CASSYSLSSGGAHEQFF. CDR3 DNA: TGTGCCAGCAGTTACTCGCTTTCTAGCGGGGGGGCCCATGAGCAGTTCTTC.

This clonotype has a handful of counts. The chain is built from TRBV5-1 and TRBJ1-4, with TRBD1 identical over 8 bases. This CDR3 contains 15 residues. Germline trimming cut 4 bases from V and 8 bases from J; bases unmatched to any gene: 10. The germline gives CDR1 SGHRS, CDR2 YFSETQ. The CDR3 reads CASSNPQGQAEKLFF. CDR3 bases: TGCGCCAGCAGCAATCCTCAGGGACAGGCCGAAAAACTGTTTTTT.

The J gene is TRBJ1-6, the V gene TRBV12-3 or TRBV12-4; D call uncertain. The CDR3 totals 17 residues. V dropped 8 bases and J dropped 5 bases, with 22 bases sitting between them. CDR3 in DNA: TGTGCCAGCTCCCGGGTCGGCGAGGGAAGTGATAATTCACCCCTCCACTTT. Translating gives CASSRVGEGSDNSPLHF.

The V call is TRBV5-1, the J call TRBJ2-1; TRBD1 matches at 10 bases. The CDR3 runs 18 residues. From germline, CDR1 is SGHRS and CDR2 YFSETQ. J gave up 7 bases and V 1 base, and 14 bases lay outside the gene matches. The CDR3 DNA is TGCGCCAGCAGCTTGACCGGGACAGGGGCCCCTGGCTCTAATGAGCAGTTCTTC. The encoded protein is CASSLTGTGAPGSNEQFF.

CDR3 in DNA: TGCGCCAGCCAGCAGATCTCTGGGGCCAACGTCCTGACTTTC. Amino acid sequence: CASQQISGANVLTF. The V gene is TRBV5-1, the J gene TRBJ2-6, with unresolved D. Trimming took 7 bases from V and 0 from J, leaving 8 bases between them. The germline V gene encodes CDR1 SGHRS and CDR2 YFSETQ. The CDR3 spans 14 residues.

The rearrangement links TRBV6-2 or TRBV6-3 to TRBJ2-1, with D unresolved. V dropped 0 bases and J dropped 2 bases, with 5 bases sitting between them. CDR1 and CDR2 (germline): MNHEY, SVGEGT. This CDR3 has 14 amino acids. The CDR3 region has the DNA TGTGCCAGCAGTTACTCGTTCCCCTACAATGAGCAGTTCTTC. This encodes CASSYSFPYNEQFF.

CDR3 sequence: CASRPATGYNSPLHF. The CDR3, as DNA: TGTGCCAGCAGACCCGCGACAGGGTATAATTCACCCCTCCACTTT. This sequence joins TRBV6-2 or TRBV6-3 and TRBJ1-6, with 7 bases identical to TRBD1. Germline assignment: CDR1 MNHEY and CDR2 SVGEGT. Unmatched junction bases numbered 6, after V lost 6 bases and J lost 4 bases. The CDR3 has 15 amino acids.

This clonotype was seen only a few times. The J gene is TRBJ2-5, the V gene TRBV20-1; 11 nucleotides agree with TRBD2. Judging by the DNA end, TRBJ2-7 fits better; the J call may be wrong. The CDR3 has 16 residues. Germline values: CDR1 DFQATT, CDR2 SNEGSKA (reference sequence). The CDR3 DNA is TGCAGTGCTAGAGACCCTAGCGGGGGGTATGGCGGCGAGCAGTACTTC. This sequence encodes CSARDPSGGYGGEQYF.

This clonotype was detected a few times. V gene TRBV5-1 combines with J gene TRBJ2-7, with D perhaps matching TRBD2 (6 bases). Per the germline V gene, CDR1 is SGHRS and CDR2 is YFSETQ. The CDR3 is 14 amino acids. Trimming shortened V by 4 bases and J by 1 base, and 12 bases separated the two germline ends. CDR3 in DNA: TGCGCCAGCAGCATACGGAGGGAATCCTACGAGCAGTACTTC. Amino acid sequence: CASSIRRESYEQYF.

The chain combines TRBV24-1 with TRBJ2-3; 7 nucleotides agree with TRBD1. Germline CDR1 reads KGHDR; CDR2 reads SFDVKD. CDR3 length: 16 amino acids. V lost 4 bases and J lost 2; bases outside the gene matches: 8. CDR3 protein: CATSDTIDRDTDTQYF. CDR3 DNA: TGTGCCACCAGTGACACGATAGACAGGGACACAGATACGCAGTATTTT.

V is TRBV2 and J is TRBJ2-4; 7 bases line up with TRBD2. Gene TRBJ2-7 matches the end of the DNA better, so the J call may be wrong. The CDR3 has 12 amino acids. From germline, CDR1 is SNHLY and CDR2 FYNNEI. The CDR3 spells CAAGPALYEQYF. The CDR3 DNA reads as TGTGCAGCGGGACCGGCATTATACGAGCAGTACTTC.

This clonotype was counted only a few times. This chain uses TRBV29-1 with TRBJ2-1; tentatively, D is TRBD1 (5 bases). Trimming left V 5 bases short and J 3 bases short, with 14 bases between. The length of the CDR3 is 14 residues. Germline-derived CDR1 and CDR2 are SQVTM and ANQGSEA. This CDR3 reads CSVRDNQGYNEQFF. In DNA form, the CDR3 reads TGCAGCGTTCGTGACAACCAGGGCTACAATGAGCAGTTCTTC.

CDR3 sequence reads: CSVEDRGLTEAFF. As DNA, the CDR3 is TGCAGCGTTGAAGACAGGGGACTCACTGAAGCTTTCTTT. The chain employs TRBV29-1 and TRBJ1-1; maybe TRBD1 (6 bases). The CDR3 extends over 13 amino acids. Trimming removed 0 bases at V and 4 bases at J, with 9 bases between. CDR1 and CDR2 (germline): SQVTM, ANQGSEA.

The table lists this clonotype with a few counts. The gene calls are TRBV15 and TRBJ2-7, with D tentatively TRBD2 (8 bases). Germline CDR1 and CDR2: LNHNV and YYDKDF (reference sequence). Trimming took off 5 bases at V and 0 bases at J, with 17 bases between the two ends. The CDR3 is 16 residues long. The CDR3 nucleotides read TGTGCCACCAGCCCGGGAGGGACAGTAAACTCCTACGAGCAGTACTTC. Amino acid sequence: CATSPGGTVNSYEQYF.

In this sample, this clonotype turned up a few times. The V and J genes are TRBV2 and TRBJ2-3; no clear D gene. Looked up from germline, CDR1 is SNHLY and CDR2 is FYNNEI. The CDR3 covers 12 residues. V lost 4 bases to trimming and J lost 4 bases, with 6 bases between them. For the CDR3, the DNA is TGTGCCAGCAGTGGTAGGGCAGATACGCAGTATTTT. It codes for CASSGRADTQYF.

V is TRBV12-5 and J is TRBJ2-3, with D possibly TRBD1 on 6 matching bases. Deletions cut 7 bases from V and 2 bases from J, with 13 bases between. Germline CDR1 LGHNT, CDR2 FRNRAP. CDR3 length: 14 amino acids. Here the CDR3 reads CASALAGATDTQYF. CDR3 bases: TGTGCTAGTGCCTTAGCAGGGGCCACAGATACGCAGTATTTT.

This clonotype turned up a few times. This chain links TRBV4-1 with TRBJ1-2; D unresolved. V lost 1 base and J 8 bases, leaving 14 bases between the germline ends. The CDR3 runs 14 residues. Germline CDR1 is MGHRA and CDR2 is YSYEKL. CDR3 loop: CASSQVGVIGGYTF. The DNA for the CDR3 is TGCGCCAGCAGCCAAGTCGGGGTGATAGGGGGCTACACCTTC.

CDR3 amino acids: CASSNRDRGLGTEAFF. DNA of the CDR3: TGTGCCAGCAGTAACCGGGACAGGGGGCTTGGAACTGAAGCTTTCTTT. The V and J genes are TRBV6-2 or TRBV6-3 and TRBJ1-1; 12 bases match TRBD1. Germline V gene data show CDR1 as MNHEY and CDR2 as SVGEGT. The trim removed 5 bases at V and 5 bases at J, leaving 9 bases unmatched. This CDR3 comprises 16 residues.